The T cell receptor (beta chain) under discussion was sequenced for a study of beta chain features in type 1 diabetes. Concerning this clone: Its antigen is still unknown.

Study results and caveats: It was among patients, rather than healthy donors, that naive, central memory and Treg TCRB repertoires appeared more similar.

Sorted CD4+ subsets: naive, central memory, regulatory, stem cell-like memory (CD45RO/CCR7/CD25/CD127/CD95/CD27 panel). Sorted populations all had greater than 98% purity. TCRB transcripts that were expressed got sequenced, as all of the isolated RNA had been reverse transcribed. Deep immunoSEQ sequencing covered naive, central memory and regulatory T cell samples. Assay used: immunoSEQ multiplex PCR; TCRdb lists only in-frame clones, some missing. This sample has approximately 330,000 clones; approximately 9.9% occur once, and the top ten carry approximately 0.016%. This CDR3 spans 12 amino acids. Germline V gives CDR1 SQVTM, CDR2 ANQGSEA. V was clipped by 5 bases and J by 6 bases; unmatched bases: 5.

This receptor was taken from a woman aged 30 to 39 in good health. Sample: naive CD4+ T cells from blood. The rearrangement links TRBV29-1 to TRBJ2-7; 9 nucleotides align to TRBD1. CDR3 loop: CSVKGTGSEQYF. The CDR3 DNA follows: TGCAGCGTTAAGGGGACAGGGAGCGAGCAGTACTTC.